Below, one T cell receptor beta chain is given with its context. Its antigen is as yet unknown. Time point described: after dendritic cell vaccination, including at tumor progression/relapse. Selection required adequate fresh-frozen tumor tissue plus more than two years' survival data. No glioblastoma patient carried an isocitrate dehydrogenase mutation. Trimming stripped 2 bases from V and 2 bases from J, with 14 bases between. The V gene's germline CDR1 is GTSNPN and CDR2 SVGIG (reference sequence). This CDR3 is 15 amino acids long. This specimen comes from a study of glioma-infiltrating T cells after dendritic cell vaccination. The primer mix had 60 V beta and 13 J beta primers. Profiling relied on immunoSEQ multiplex PCR, and the TCRdb table lists in-frame clones only, not all of them. Of fewer than 11,000 clones listed, around 84% are singletons. The study, taken as a whole, reports: Only a small number of patients had complete blood and tumor samples.

This TCR derives from a human donor with glioblastoma. Here the sequenced sample was blood, taken after dendritic cell vaccination. The V call is TRBV30, the J call TRBJ2-3; unclear D gene. CDR3 amino acids: CAWSRGSDHTDTQYF. CDR3 DNA: TGTGCCTGGAGTCGCGGCAGCGATCACACAGATACGCAGTATTTT. Supplemented by reference TRBV30 and TRBJ2-3, the full variable domain reads SQTIHQWPATLVQPVGSPLSLECTVEGTSNPNLYWYRQAAGRGLQLLFYSVGIGQISSEVPQNLSASRPQDRQFILSSKKLLLSDSGFYLCAWSRGSDHTDTQYFGPGTRLTVL.